This T cell receptor beta chain was identified in a study of neurological immune-mediated disorders. The cDNA came from 5'RACE, which used 10-nucleotide random UMIs. From 15-18 subjects, every sequencing run obtained over 160 million TCR-beta sequences. TCRdb re-called the 5' RACE reads with MiXCR, one entry per CDR3 protein. The sample shows more than 25,000 distinct CDR3 sequences, 20% to 25% of them seen only once. This clonotype was seen many times. The antigen remains undetermined. General observations from the study: Whereas HTLV-1-associated myelopathy showed the most TCR clonal expansion, multiple sclerosis showed the least, with levels below those of healthy controls.

Germline CDR1 and CDR2: SGHTA and FQGNSA. With V trimmed by 5 bases and J by 10 bases, 10 bases remained unmatched. This CDR3 has 14 residues. Sequencing input: CD4+ T cells from blood. The clonotype was recovered from a man in his forties or fifties with HTLV-1-associated myelopathy (HAM/TSP). This sequence joins TRBV7-2 and TRBJ2-4; TRBD1 aligns across 8 bases. CDR3 loop: CASSARGPPGIQYF. The CDR3 nucleotides are TGTGCCAGCAGCGCCAGGGGGCCTCCTGGAATTCAGTACTTC.